The 30 T cell receptor beta chains presented below share a single source sample, sequenced in a study of T cell responses to AZD1222 COVID-19 vaccine. Assay: immunoSEQ multiplex PCR; the TCRdb copy retains only in-frame clones and omits some. The sample shows about 120,000 clones, 70% to 90% of them seen only once. Material: peripheral blood, obtained on day 0 of AZD1222 vaccination. The receptors derive from an adult in good health.

This clone was counted once. CDR3 in DNA: TGTGCCAGCAGCCTCGACAGACGATATGGCTACACCTTC. Protein product: CASSLDRRYGYTF. The chain is built from TRBV11-2 and TRBJ1-2; D may be TRBD1 (5 bases). Per germline, CDR1 SGHAT and CDR2 FQNNGV. CDR3 length: 13 amino acids. Trimming removed 5 bases from V and 5 bases from J, with 12 bases in between.

This chain's CDR3 is CASSFWDGFGRLAGLNEQYF. The CDR3, as DNA: TGTGCCAGCAGCTTTTGGGACGGTTTCGGAAGACTAGCGGGATTGAACGAGCAGTACTTC. This sequence joins TRBV7-6 and TRBJ2-7; 11 positions agree with TRBD2. V lost 3 bases, J lost 5 bases, and 21 bases stayed unmatched. Germline values: CDR1 SGHVS, CDR2 FNYEAQ. CDR3 size: 20 residues.

CDR3 loop: CASSVVSGTGPYEQYF. CDR3 DNA sequence: TGTGCCAGCAGCGTGGTCTCTGGGACGGGCCCCTACGAGCAGTACTTC. The chain carries TRBV5-6 and TRBJ2-7; D tentatively reads TRBD1 or TRBD2 (5 bases each). The V end lost 4 bases, the J end lost 2 bases, and 19 bases lay between the germline ends. This CDR3 comprises 16 residues. Germline V lookup: CDR1 SGHDT, CDR2 YYEEEE. The full variable domain, completed using reference TRBV5-6 and TRBJ2-7, is DAGVTQSPTHLIKTRGQQVTLRCSPKSGHDTVSWYQQALGQGPQFIFQYYEEEERQRGNFPDRFSGHQFPNYSSELNVNALLLGDSALYLCASSVVSGTGPYEQYFGPGTRLTVT.

The V and J genes are TRBV18 and TRBJ2-5; 8 nucleotides align to TRBD1. Trimming removed 2 bases from V and 0 bases from J; junction bases left unmatched: 2. Per germline, CDR1 KGHSH and CDR2 LQKENI. CDR3 length: 15 residues. The CDR3 nucleotides are TGTGCCAGCTCACCAGGGGACAGGTACCAAGAGACCCAGTACTTC. It is translated as CASSPGDRYQETQYF.

V is TRBV15 and J is TRBJ1-5; a weak D match, TRBD1 (5 bases). The CDR3 runs 15 residues. Germline CDR1 LNHNV, CDR2 YYDKDF (reference sequence). V was shortened by 0 bases and J by 7 bases, with 13 bases between the two germline ends. CDR3 bases: TGTGCCACCAGCAGAGATCAGGGTTTTGGGCAGCCCCAGCATTTT. It encodes CATSRDQGFGQPQHF.

This chain joins TRBV6-5 and TRBJ1-1, with 8 bases matching TRBD1. V dropped 7 bases and J dropped 6; count of bases not matched to a gene: 10. Germline assignment: CDR1 MNHEY and CDR2 SVGAGI. The CDR3 spans 14 residues. CDR3 DNA: TGTGCCAGCACCAGGACAGGGCTGAGGCCTGAAGCTTTCTTT. Protein product: CASTRTGLRPEAFF.

The sample holds one count of this clone. The chain employs TRBV19 and TRBJ2-3; tentatively, D is TRBD1 or TRBD2 (5 bases each). The CDR3 is 14 amino acids. V was trimmed by 5 bases and J by 6 bases, leaving 15 bases between them. Germline V lookup: CDR1 LNHDA, CDR2 SQIVND (reference sequence). DNA of the CDR3: TGTGCCAGTAGTCCCCGGGTGGGGGTGGATACGCAGTATTTT. Translating gives CASSPRVGVDTQYF.

The chain couples TRBV3-1 (or the pseudogene TRBV3-2) to TRBJ2-1; TRBD2 matches 8 bases. Germline V gene data show CDR1 as LGHDT and CDR2 as YNNKEL (reference sequence). V gave up 1 base and J gave up 0 bases; unmatched junction bases: 8. The CDR3 sequence is 18 residues long. The chain's CDR3 is CASSQGPGGAFSYNEQFF. The CDR3 nucleotides are TGTGCCAGCAGCCAAGGGCCCGGGGGGGCTTTCTCCTACAATGAGCAGTTCTTC.

The rearrangement joins TRBV28 to TRBJ2-3, with 10 bases fitting TRBD2. The junction had 3 bases not matched to a gene; V was cut back by 7 bases and J by 2 bases. The V gene's germline CDR1 is MDHEN and CDR2 SYDVKM. The length of the CDR3 is 14 residues. CDR3 nucleotide sequence: TGTGCCAGCATGACTAGCGGGTTCACAGATACGCAGTATTTT. Amino acids: CASMTSGFTDTQYF. The complete variable domain, with remaining parts taken from reference TRBV28 and TRBJ2-3, reads DVKVTQSSRYLVKRTGEKVFLECVQDMDHENMFWYRQDPGLGLRLIYFSYDVKMKEKGDIPEGYSVSREKKERFSLILESASTNQTSMYLCASMTSGFTDTQYFGPGTRLTVL.

The chain has TRBV14 and TRBJ2-3, with TRBD1 matching 11 bases. CDR1 SGHDN and CDR2 FVKESK come from the germline V gene. The CDR3 covers 15 residues. With 4 bases clipped from V and 5 bases from J, the junction kept 5 bases outside the gene matches. The CDR3 sequence: CASSLRTGGIDTQYF. CDR3 coding DNA: TGTGCCAGCAGCCTGCGGACAGGGGGCATAGATACGCAGTATTTT.

This sequence joins TRBV7-2 and TRBJ2-7; 7 nucleotides align to TRBD2. From germline, CDR1 is SGHTA and CDR2 FQGNSA. This CDR3 has 15 amino acids. V lost 1 base and J lost 3; bases outside the gene matches: 6. CDR3 sequence (DNA): TGTGCCAGCAGCTTAGAAATCGCTAGCGGCTACGAGCAGTACTTC. It specifies CASSLEIASGYEQYF.

This chain connects TRBV28 to TRBJ1-4; D unclear. The ends were cut back, 5 bases at V and 8 bases at J, with 9 bases in the middle. The CDR3 has 12 amino acids. Germline V gene sequence: CDR1 MDHEN, CDR2 SYDVKM. CDR3 DNA sequence: TGTGCCAGCAGTGGTGTTGGCGAAAAACTGTTTTTT. Translated: CASSGVGEKLFF.

The genes are TRBV10-2 and TRBJ2-1, with 10 positions matching TRBD2. Looked up from germline, CDR1 is WSHSY and CDR2 is SAAADI. V lost 2 bases and J lost 5; bases outside the gene matches: 9. The CDR3 extends over 17 amino acids. CDR3 nucleotide sequence: TGCGCCAGCAGTGAGCGGGTGCTAGCGGGAGAGGACAATGAGCAGTTCTTC. As protein: CASSERVLAGEDNEQFF.

The chain combines TRBV11-3 with TRBJ1-1; no firm D call. CDR1 is SGHNT and CDR2 is YENEEA in the germline V gene. The length of the CDR3 is 9 residues. The V and J ends lost 5 bases and 6 bases respectively, with 1 base between them. CDR3 amino acids: CASSAEAFF. The CDR3 nucleotides are TGTGCCAGCAGCGCTGAAGCTTTCTTT.

The rearrangement joins TRBV5-1 to TRBJ1-4; D is possibly TRBD1 (6 bases). The CDR3 is 16 amino acids. CDR1 and CDR2 (germline): SGHRS, YFSETQ. V was cut by 5 bases and J by 1 base, with 15 bases left in between. CDR3 loop: CASRSRTGITNEKLFF. In DNA, the CDR3 is TGCGCCAGCAGAAGCCGTACAGGGATAACTAATGAAAAACTGTTTTTT. The entire variable domain, with the rest obtained from reference TRBV5-1 and TRBJ1-4, is as follows: KAGVTQTPRYLIKTRGQQVTLSCSPISGHRSVSWYQQTPGQGLQFLFEYFSETQRNKGNFPGRFSGRQFSNSRSEMNVSTLELGDSALYLCASRSRTGITNEKLFFGSGTQLSVL.

This chain connects TRBV11-2 to TRBJ2-7; the D gene is possibly TRBD2 (5 bases). Germline CDR1 reads SGHAT; CDR2 reads FQNNGV. The CDR3 covers 14 residues. V shed 6 bases and J shed 1 base, with 13 bases lying between them. The DNA of the CDR3 is TGTGCCAGCAGTCTAAACGGGATATCCTACGAGCAGTACTTC. Translated: CASSLNGISYEQYF. Combining the CDR3 with reference TRBV11-2 and TRBJ2-7 gives the whole variable domain EAGVAQSPRYKIIEKRQSVAFWCNPISGHATLYWYQQILGQGPKLLIQFQNNGVVDDSQLPKDRFSAERLKGVDSTLKIQPAKLEDSAVYLCASSLNGISYEQYFGPGTRLTVT.

This chain connects TRBV5-6 to TRBJ1-4; D might be TRBD1 (6 bases). Germline loops: CDR1 SGHDT, CDR2 YYEEEE. The CDR3 is 15 amino acids. V lost 0 bases and J 6 bases, leaving 12 bases between the germline ends. The CDR3: CASSLAGVNHEKLFF. The CDR3 bases are TGTGCCAGCAGCTTGGCAGGGGTGAATCATGAAAAACTGTTTTTT.

This chain connects TRBV7-9 to TRBJ1-5; TRBD1 is a possible D gene (5 bases). The germline V and J ends were trimmed by 10 bases and 0 bases, with 13 bases remaining between them. CDR1 is SEHNR, CDR2 FQNEAQ, per germline (reference sequence). This CDR3 spans 14 amino acids. In DNA form, the CDR3 reads TGTGCCACCGGGGGGTTTCTTAGCAATCAGCCCCAGCATTTT. It encodes CATGGFLSNQPQHF.

This clone was picked up one time. This sequence joins TRBV2 and TRBJ2-7; TRBD1 agrees at 7 bases. The CDR3 extends over 14 amino acids. The V segment lost 5 bases and the J segment 4 bases; nucleotides outside the gene matches: 8. Germline V gives CDR1 SNHLY, CDR2 FYNNEI. The CDR3: CASSLRTGVYEQYF. CDR3 coding DNA: TGTGCCAGCAGTCTCAGGACAGGCGTATACGAGCAGTACTTC.

This chain uses TRBV30 with TRBJ2-7; D gene unclear. Trimming removed 1 base at V and 2 bases at J, with 3 bases between. The CDR3 runs 11 residues. CDR1 and CDR2 (germline): GTSNPN, SVGIG (reference sequence). This CDR3 is CAWSGTYEQYF. As DNA, the CDR3 is TGTGCCTGGAGTGGAACCTACGAGCAGTACTTC.

The chain uses TRBV18 and TRBJ2-3; D is undetermined. From germline, CDR1 is KGHSH and CDR2 LQKENI. V lost 3 bases and J 0 bases, leaving 13 bases between the germline ends. The CDR3 length is 16 residues. CDR3 loop: CASSPTDGLSTDTQYF. The CDR3 nucleotides read TGTGCCAGCTCACCTACGGACGGGCTCAGCACAGATACGCAGTATTTT.

The chain's CDR3 is CASSLRQGGRSEAFF. CDR3 coding DNA: TGTGCCAGCAGCCTTAGACAGGGGGGTCGATCTGAAGCTTTCTTT. The J gene is TRBJ1-1, the V gene TRBV6-6; TRBD1 agrees at 9 bases. With V trimmed by 6 bases and J by 6 bases, 11 bases remained unmatched. The CDR3 runs to 15 residues. Germline CDR1 is MNHNY and CDR2 is SVGAGI (reference sequence).

V gene TRBV24-1 combines with J gene TRBJ2-5; D remains ambiguous. Trimming cost V 3 bases and J 2 bases, with 9 bases left between them. The CDR3 spans 14 residues. CDR1 and CDR2 from the germline V gene are KGHDR and SFDVKD. The CDR3, as DNA: TGTGCCACCAGTGATGCGGACGGGCAAGAGACCCAGTACTTC. This sequence encodes CATSDADGQETQYF.

The chain is built from TRBV2 and TRBJ2-1; the match to TRBD1 covers 12 bases. Germline values: CDR1 SNHLY, CDR2 FYNNEI. This CDR3 region has 14 residues. Germline trimming cut 5 bases from V and 15 bases from J; bases unmatched to any gene: 11. The CDR3 here is CASSPTPGTGGPFF. For the CDR3, the DNA is TGTGCCAGCAGTCCAACCCCCGGGACAGGGGGCCCGTTCTTC.

The V and J genes are TRBV29-1 and TRBJ1-1; D gene unclear. Trimming shortened V by 4 bases and J by 5 bases, and 17 bases separated the two germline ends. Per the germline V gene, CDR1 is SQVTM and CDR2 is ANQGSEA. The CDR3 has 14 amino acids. The CDR3 DNA reads as TGCAGCGTTGGACAAGGCGGTTTGAGGACTGAAGCTTTCTTT. This translates into CSVGQGGLRTEAFF.

The chain joins TRBV23-1 to TRBJ2-4; D is possibly TRBD1 (6 bases). TRBV23-1 is marked as an open reading frame, function uncertain. The CDR3 sequence is 15 residues long. V was pared by 3 bases and J by 1 base, with 10 bases between. Here the CDR3 reads CASSQGAGAKNIQYF. Here the CDR3 DNA reads TGCGCCAGCAGTCAGGGGGCAGGGGCCAAAAACATTCAGTACTTC.

The chain combines TRBV28 with TRBJ2-7, with TRBD1 as a possible D gene (5 bases). The V end was cut by 6 bases, the J end by 0 bases, with 15 bases between. Germline-derived CDR1 and CDR2 are MDHEN and SYDVKM. The CDR3 runs to 15 residues. The CDR3 coding sequence is TGTGCCAGCAGCTCCTCAGGGCTCCTCTCCTACGAGCAGTACTTC. Translation gives CASSSSGLLSYEQYF. Together with reference TRBV28 and TRBJ2-7, the CDR3 gives the full variable domain: DVKVTQSSRYLVKRTGEKVFLECVQDMDHENMFWYRQDPGLGLRLIYFSYDVKMKEKGDIPEGYSVSREKKERFSLILESASTNQTSMYLCASSSSGLLSYEQYFGPGTRLTVT.

This clone was counted only a few times. This rearrangement joins TRBV7-9 to TRBJ1-2; 8 nucleotides line up with TRBD1. Trimming at V came to 1 base and at J to 8 bases, leaving 15 bases not matched to a gene. Germline V gives CDR1 SEHNR, CDR2 FQNEAQ (reference sequence). The CDR3 covers 17 residues. This CDR3 reads CASSLEQGAFSLQGYTF. The CDR3 DNA follows: TGTGCCAGCAGCTTAGAGCAGGGGGCCTTTTCTCTCCAAGGCTACACCTTC.

V gene TRBV6-4 combines with J gene TRBJ1-1, with D perhaps matching TRBD1 (5 bases). The germline V gene has CDR1 MRHNA and CDR2 SNTAGT. V shed 4 bases and J shed 4 bases, with 13 bases lying between them. The CDR3 loop spans 14 amino acids. CDR3 nucleotides: TGTGCCAGCAGTGTGAGCAGGGAGGGCACTGAAGCTTTCTTT. Encoded protein: CASSVSREGTEAFF.

The chain employs TRBV19 and TRBJ1-3; D is unclear. CDR3 length: 16 residues. Germline loops: CDR1 LNHDA, CDR2 SQIVND (reference sequence). The V end was cut by 2 bases, the J end by 0 bases, with 11 bases between. CDR3 coding DNA: TGTGCCAGTAGTATACGTTCCCGGCGCTCTGGAAACACCATATATTTT. Translation gives CASSIRSRRSGNTIYF.